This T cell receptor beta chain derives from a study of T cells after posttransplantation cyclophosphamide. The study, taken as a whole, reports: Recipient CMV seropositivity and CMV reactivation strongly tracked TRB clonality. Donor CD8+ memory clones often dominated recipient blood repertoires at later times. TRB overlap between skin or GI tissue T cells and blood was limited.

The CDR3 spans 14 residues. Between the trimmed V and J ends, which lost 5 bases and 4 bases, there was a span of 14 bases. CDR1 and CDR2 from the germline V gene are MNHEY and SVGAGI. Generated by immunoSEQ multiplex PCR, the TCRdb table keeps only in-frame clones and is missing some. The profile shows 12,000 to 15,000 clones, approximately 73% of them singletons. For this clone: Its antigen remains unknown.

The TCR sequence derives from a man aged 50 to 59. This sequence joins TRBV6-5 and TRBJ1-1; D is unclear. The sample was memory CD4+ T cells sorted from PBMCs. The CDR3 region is CASSDFLGGTEAFF. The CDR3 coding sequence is TGTGCCAGCAGTGATTTCCTCGGAGGCACTGAAGCTTTCTTT.